This T cell receptor beta chain was observed in a study of T cell repertoires in cytomegalovirus infection. Study information: A matching HLA type, together with CMV infection, was signaled by public TCR beta signatures. Findings of the study overall: HLA-C-restricted CMV clonotypes gave the most frequent clonotype in two of eight donors.

Germline CDR1 SGHAT, CDR2 FQNNGV. The V end was cut by 5 bases, the J end by 0 bases, with 14 bases between. The CDR3 has 15 residues. This clonotype came up many times. The antigen is undetermined. TCRdb fed the reads into MiXCR, producing one record per CDR3 protein. The data show 290,000 or so distinct CDR3 sequences, with about 23% seen just once and approximately 15% held by the top ten. The TCR originated in a human donor in good health (CMV status not recorded). Some clones in this sample may be carry-over from other donors' samples. Sequenced material: PBMCs. This chain uses TRBV11-2 with TRBJ2-7; D possibly corresponds to TRBD2 (6 bases). CDR3 region: CASSLTGTLSYEQYF. CDR3 DNA: TGTGCCAGCAGCCTAACCGGGACTCTCTCCTACGAGCAGTACTTC. The full variable domain, with the rest looked up from reference TRBV11-2 and TRBJ2-7, is EAGVAQSPRYKIIEKRQSVAFWCNPISGHATLYWYQQILGQGPKLLIQFQNNGVVDDSQLPKDRFSAERLKGVDSTLKIQPAKLEDSAVYLCASSLTGTLSYEQYFGPGTRLTVT.